One and the same sample provided the 25 T cell receptor beta chains below, sequenced in a study of beta chain features in type 1 diabetes. The entirety of the isolated RNA underwent reverse transcription, so expressed TCRB transcripts were sequenced. The assay was immunoSEQ multiplex PCR, and TCRdb's table has in-frame clones only and misses some. The sample records hundreds of thousands of clones, under 20% being singletons. Sequencing was done on a sample of naive CD4+ T cells from blood. Every receptor here comes from a woman between 18 and 30 years old in good health.

This clone has more than one count but fewer than ten. V is TRBV4-3 and J is TRBJ2-2, with D uncertain. V lost 7 bases to trimming and J lost 0 bases, with 18 bases between them. CDR3 length: 17 amino acids. The germline CDR1 and CDR2 sequences are LGHNA and YSLEER. CDR3 amino acids: CASTNQVQISNTGELFF. CDR3 in DNA: TGCGCCAGCACCAACCAAGTACAGATTTCGAACACCGGGGAGCTGTTTTTT.

In DNA form, the CDR3 reads TGTGCCAGCAGCGTGAAGCCAGGGCATCAGCCCCAGCATTTT. This codes for CASSVKPGHQPQHF. The V call is TRBV11-2, the J call TRBJ1-5; tentative D call: TRBD1 (5 bases). Germline CDR1 SGHAT, CDR2 FQNNGV. V lost 5 bases to trimming and J lost 5 bases, with 13 bases between them. The CDR3 runs to 14 residues.

In nucleotides, the CDR3 is TGTGCCAGCAGCCTAAGGTGGGGGGACTCCTACAATGAGCAGTTCTTC. Its protein product is CASSLRWGDSYNEQFF. This chain connects TRBV7-2 to TRBJ2-1, with a tentative D call TRBD2 (6 bases). The germline V and J ends were trimmed by 5 bases and 0 bases, with 14 bases remaining between them. The CDR3 has 16 residues. In germline, CDR1 is SGHTA, CDR2 FQGNSA.

J is TRBJ2-7 and V is TRBV6-5; D is perhaps TRBD2 (5 bases). Trimming pared 0 bases from V and 6 bases from J, leaving 15 bases between. The V gene's germline CDR1 is MNHEY and CDR2 SVGAGI. This CDR3 has 15 residues. The CDR3 DNA sequence: TGTGCCAGCAGTTACTCGGGTCGGGGTCCCGGCGAGCAGTACTTC. It codes for CASSYSGRGPGEQYF.

The genes are TRBV19 and TRBJ1-1; 7 positions agree with TRBD1. Germline V gene sequence: CDR1 LNHDA, CDR2 SQIVND (reference sequence). V shed 3 bases, J shed 4 bases, and the junction held 8 bases outside the gene matches. The CDR3 runs 15 residues. CDR3 region: CASSILTGRFTEAFF. CDR3 in DNA: TGTGCCAGTAGTATCCTGACAGGGCGGTTCACTGAAGCTTTCTTT.

V and J are TRBV7-9 and TRBJ1-1; D remains unclear. The V and J ends lost 5 bases and 4 bases respectively, with 11 bases between them. The CDR3 is 13 residues long. Germline V gene data show CDR1 as SEHNR and CDR2 as FQNEAQ (reference sequence). Here the CDR3 reads CASSPTGITEAFF. The CDR3 DNA sequence: TGTGCCAGCAGCCCCACGGGGATCACTGAAGCTTTCTTT.

This clone came up a few times. This rearrangement joins TRBV10-3 to TRBJ1-2, with D maybe TRBD1 (5 bases). V shed 4 bases and J shed 4 bases, with 7 bases lying between them. CDR3 length equals 12 residues. Germline V lookup: CDR1 ENHRY, CDR2 SYGVKD. CDR3 in DNA: TGTGCCATCAGTGCGGGGCCCTATGGCTACACCTTC. It specifies CAISAGPYGYTF.

This clone has only a few counts. This sequence joins TRBV19 and TRBJ1-5; possibly TRBD1 for D (5 bases). Per germline, CDR1 LNHDA and CDR2 SQIVND (reference sequence). The CDR3 covers 13 residues. Trimming took 5 bases from V and 7 from J, leaving 12 bases between them. CDR3 sequence (DNA): TGTGCCAGTAGTGCAGGGATGGGACAGCCCCAGCATTTT. This gives the protein CASSAGMGQPQHF. Variable domain in full (rest from reference TRBV19 and TRBJ1-5): DGGITQSPKYLFRKEGQNVTLSCEQNLNHDAMYWYRQDPGQGLRLIYYSQIVNDFQKGDIAEGYSVSREKKESFPLTVTSAQKNPTAFYLCASSAGMGQPQHFGDGTRLSIL.

This clone was detected only a few times. CDR3 in DNA: TGCGCCAGCAGTCCTGGGACAGTCTCCTACGAGCAGTACTTC. This encodes CASSPGTVSYEQYF. The chain has TRBV5-1 and TRBJ2-5; 7 bases are shared with TRBD1. The J call may be faulty, since TRBJ2-7 better matches the DNA end. Germline V gene sequence: CDR1 SGHRS, CDR2 YFSETQ. The CDR3 length is 14 residues.

In this sample, this clone turned up a few times. This chain's CDR3 is CASSAGTGWNEKLFF. The CDR3 region has the DNA TGTGCCAGCAGTGCCGGGACAGGGTGGAATGAAAAACTGTTTTTT. The chain joins TRBV25-1 to TRBJ1-4; TRBD1 agrees at 9 bases. Germline loops: CDR1 MGHDK, CDR2 SYGVNS. The CDR3 loop spans 15 amino acids. V gave up 4 bases and J gave up 5 bases; unmatched junction bases: 5. Combining the CDR3 with reference TRBV25-1 and TRBJ1-4 gives the whole variable domain EADIYQTPRYLVIGTGKKITLECSQTMGHDKMYWYQQDPGMELHLIHYSYGVNSTEKGDLSSESTVSRIRTEHFPLTLESARPSHTSQYLCASSAGTGWNEKLFFGSGTQLSVL.

The chain employs TRBV21-1 and TRBJ1-1; no DNA check was done on the table's D call, TRBD1. TRBV21-1 is a pseudogene. The CDR3 consists of 15 residues. The CDR3 loop reads CASSIRQGLNTEAFF. The CDR3 DNA sequence: TGTGCCAGCAGCATCAGACAGGGGTTAAACACTGAAGCTTTCTTT.

In its sample, this clone was seen a few times. This rearrangement joins TRBV4-3 to TRBJ2-7; 9 bases line up with TRBD1. Germline V gene sequence: CDR1 LGHNA, CDR2 YSLEER. The length of the CDR3 is 15 residues. J was trimmed by 4 bases and V by 1 base; bases with no gene match: 5. The CDR3 coding sequence is TGCGCCAGCAGCCAAGTGGACAGGGGCGGGTACGAGCAGTACTTC. Its translation: CASSQVDRGGYEQYF.

This clone was seen a few times. This chain links TRBV6-5 with TRBJ2-1; TRBD1 matches 9 bases. J gave up 3 bases and V 5 bases, and 2 bases lay outside the gene matches. Germline V lookup: CDR1 MNHEY, CDR2 SVGAGI. The CDR3 is made up of 14 amino acids. The CDR3: CASSRDRVYNEQFF. CDR3 nucleotide sequence: TGTGCCAGCAGTCGGGACAGGGTCTACAATGAGCAGTTCTTC.

This sequence joins TRBV27 and TRBJ2-7; tentative D call: TRBD2 (5 bases). The CDR3 sequence is 11 residues long. Germline lookup yields CDR1 MNHEY and CDR2 SMNVEV (reference sequence). The germline V and J ends were trimmed by 7 bases and 7 bases, with 11 bases remaining between them. This chain's CDR3 is CASTHRGEQYF. The CDR3 DNA reads TGTGCCAGCACTCACCGGGGTGAGCAGTACTTC.

The J gene is TRBJ1-3, the V gene TRBV9; D is ambiguous. Looked up from germline, CDR1 is SGDLS and CDR2 is YYNGEE. This CDR3 is built from 16 residues. V was pared by 0 bases and J by 2 bases, with 12 bases between. This CDR3 reads CASSVGPRFPGNTIYF. The CDR3 bases are TGTGCCAGCAGCGTAGGGCCGAGGTTTCCTGGAAACACCATATATTTT.

This clone was observed a handful of times. J is TRBJ1-1 and V is TRBV5-1; possible D gene TRBD1, 6 bases. The CDR3 extends over 13 amino acids. Germline V lookup: CDR1 SGHRS, CDR2 YFSETQ. V was trimmed by 5 bases and J by 1 base, leaving 9 bases between them. The CDR3 coding sequence is TGCGCCAGCAGGCTACAGGGGAACACTGAAGCTTTCTTT. Protein sequence: CASRLQGNTEAFF.

The CDR3 loop is CASSLVSSRGGEGYTF. The CDR3 nucleotides are TGTGCCAGCAGCTTAGTATCCAGCAGGGGCGGGGAGGGCTACACCTTC. The V and J genes are TRBV7-2 and TRBJ1-2, with a tentative D call TRBD1 (6 bases). The ends were cut back, 1 base at V and 8 bases at J, with 20 bases in the middle. CDR1 is SGHTA, CDR2 FQGNSA, per germline. The CDR3 runs to 16 residues.

This clone was detected only a few times. The chain is built from TRBV10-3 and TRBJ2-5; 8 nucleotides align to TRBD1. The J call is in doubt because the DNA end fits TRBJ2-7 better. Germline V gene lookup returns CDR1 ENHRY and CDR2 SYGVKD. CDR3 length: 15 amino acids. The CDR3 sequence: CAISELAGGRYEQYF. Here the CDR3 DNA reads TGTGCCATCAGTGAGCTGGCAGGGGGCCGCTACGAGCAGTACTTC.

This clone was seen more than once but under ten times. V and J are TRBV29-1 and TRBJ2-1, with 11 nucleotides matching TRBD2. CDR1 is SQVTM and CDR2 is ANQGSEA in the germline V gene. V was clipped by 1 base and J by 4 bases; unmatched bases: 6. The CDR3 is 16 amino acids. CDR3 protein: CSVEVGTSGTYNEQFF. Written as DNA, the CDR3 is TGCAGCGTTGAAGTTGGGACTAGCGGAACTTACAATGAGCAGTTCTTC.

The chain couples TRBV15 to TRBJ2-7, with TRBD2 identical over 12 bases. Germline V gene sequence: CDR1 LNHNV, CDR2 YYDKDF (reference sequence). V lost 0 bases and J lost 2; bases outside the gene matches: 8. CDR3 length equals 18 residues. The CDR3 coding sequence is TGTGCCACCAGCAGAGATCGCCTAGCGGGAGGGGGTCCCTACGAGCAGTACTTC. This encodes CATSRDRLAGGGPYEQYF.

Here the CDR3 DNA reads TGTGCCAGCTCACCATACGTCCAGAGGGATACGCAGTATTTT. Amino acid sequence: CASSPYVQRDTQYF. The chain carries TRBV18 and TRBJ2-3; D not certain. The ends were cut back, 2 bases at V and 6 bases at J, with 12 bases in the middle. CDR1 is KGHSH, CDR2 LQKENI, per germline. The CDR3 extends over 14 amino acids.

This clone was detected only a few times. Other DNA sequences from this sample encode an identical CDR3 as well. The chain carries TRBV2 and TRBJ1-5, with no clear D. V lost 1 base, J lost 2 bases, and 3 bases lay in between. This CDR3 is 13 amino acids long. CDR1 and CDR2 from the germline V gene are SNHLY and FYNNEI. The CDR3, as DNA: TGTGCCAGCAGTGAAGAGGGCAATCAGCCCCAGCATTTT. This gives the protein CASSEEGNQPQHF.

The V call is TRBV11-3, the J call TRBJ2-2, with TRBD2 matching over 13 bases. Germline lookup yields CDR1 SGHNT and CDR2 YENEEA. The CDR3 is 18 amino acids. V trimming: 8 bases; J trimming: 5 bases; junction bases outside the gene matches: 14. CDR3 in DNA: TGTGCCAGCTCACCGGGACTAGCGGGATCGGGTCGGACCGGGGAGCTGTTTTTT. Amino acid sequence: CASSPGLAGSGRTGELFF.

Only a few counts were recorded for this clone. V gene TRBV2 combines with J gene TRBJ1-5; tentatively, D is TRBD1 (5 bases). The CDR3 has 15 amino acids. Germline CDR1 reads SNHLY; CDR2 reads FYNNEI. Trimming left V 6 bases short and J 0 bases short, with 12 bases between. CDR3 loop: CASRDRGFSNQPQHF. The CDR3 DNA is TGTGCCAGCAGGGACCGGGGGTTTAGCAATCAGCCCCAGCATTTT.

The chain has TRBV7-9 and TRBJ1-2, with unresolved D. V lost 6 bases, J lost 7 bases, and 18 bases lay in between. The germline V gene encodes CDR1 SEHNR and CDR2 FQNEAQ (reference sequence). CDR3 length equals 14 residues. The CDR3, as DNA: TGTGCCAGCAGAACGGAGACAATCTTAAGTGGCTACACCTTC. Translation gives CASRTETILSGYTF. The variable domain in full, completed from reference TRBV7-9 and TRBJ1-2, reads DTGVSQNPRHKITKRGQNVTFRCDPISEHNRLYWYRQTLGQGPEFLTYFQNEAQLEKSRLLSDRFSAERPKGSFSTLEIQRTEQGDSAMYLCASRTETILSGYTFGSGTRLTVV.